This T cell receptor beta chain stems from a study of T cells after yellow fever vaccination. Study context: Those fractions that held only low numbers of cells were prepared using the SMART-Seq v4 Ultra Low Input RNA kit.

This clonotype was counted a few times. A single record per CDR3 protein comes from TCRdb applying MiXCR to the 5' RACE reads. The sample carries approximately 120,000 distinct CDR3 sequences, roughly 8.2% recorded once. This CDR3 has 16 residues. The ends were cut back, 0 bases at V and 6 bases at J, with 17 bases in the middle. Germline CDR1 and CDR2: MGHRA and YSYEKL. This sequence originates from a man between 18 and 35 years old who received the YFV17D yellow fever vaccine. Sequencing was performed on CD8+ T cells sorted from PBMCs, taken on the day of the yellow fever booster vaccination. The chain joins TRBV4-1 to TRBJ1-2; the D gene is possibly TRBD1 (6 bases). CDR3 protein: CASSQDRGRVQDGYTF. CDR3 nucleotide sequence: TGCGCCAGCAGCCAAGATAGGGGGAGGGTGCAAGATGGCTACACCTTC.